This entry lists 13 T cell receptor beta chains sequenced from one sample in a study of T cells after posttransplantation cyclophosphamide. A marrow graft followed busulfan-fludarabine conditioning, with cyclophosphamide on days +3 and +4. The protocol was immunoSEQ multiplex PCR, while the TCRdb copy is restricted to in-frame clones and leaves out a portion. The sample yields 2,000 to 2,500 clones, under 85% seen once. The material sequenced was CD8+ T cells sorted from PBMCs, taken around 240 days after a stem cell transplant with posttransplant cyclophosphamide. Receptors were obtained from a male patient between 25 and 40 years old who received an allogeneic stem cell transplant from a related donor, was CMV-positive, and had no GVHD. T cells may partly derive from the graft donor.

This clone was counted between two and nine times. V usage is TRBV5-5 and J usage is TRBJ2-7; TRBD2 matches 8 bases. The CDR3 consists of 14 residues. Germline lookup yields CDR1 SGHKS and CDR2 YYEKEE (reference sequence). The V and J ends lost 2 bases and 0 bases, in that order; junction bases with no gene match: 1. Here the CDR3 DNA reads TGTGCCAGCAGCTTAGCGGGAGACTCCTACGAGCAGTACTTC. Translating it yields CASSLAGDSYEQYF.

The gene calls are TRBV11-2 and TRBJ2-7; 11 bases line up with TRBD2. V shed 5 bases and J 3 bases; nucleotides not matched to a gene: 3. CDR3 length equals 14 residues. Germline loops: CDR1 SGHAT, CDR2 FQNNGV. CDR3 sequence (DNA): TGTGCCAGCAGCCAGGGGACTAGCGGCTACGAGCAGTACTTC. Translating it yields CASSQGTSGYEQYF.

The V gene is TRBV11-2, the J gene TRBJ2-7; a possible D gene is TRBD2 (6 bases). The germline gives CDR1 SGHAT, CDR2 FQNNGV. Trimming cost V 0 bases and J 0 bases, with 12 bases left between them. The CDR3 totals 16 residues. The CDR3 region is CASSLDTASVSYEQYF. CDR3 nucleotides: TGTGCCAGCAGCTTAGATACGGCTAGCGTCTCCTACGAGCAGTACTTC.

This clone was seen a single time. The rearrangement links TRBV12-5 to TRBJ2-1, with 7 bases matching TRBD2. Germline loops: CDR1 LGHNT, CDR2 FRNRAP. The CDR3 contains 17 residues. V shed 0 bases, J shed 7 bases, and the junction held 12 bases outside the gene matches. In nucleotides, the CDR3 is TGTGCTAGTGGTTTGGTACGGGGGGAGGAGGATTGGAATGAGCAGTTCTTC. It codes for CASGLVRGEEDWNEQFF.

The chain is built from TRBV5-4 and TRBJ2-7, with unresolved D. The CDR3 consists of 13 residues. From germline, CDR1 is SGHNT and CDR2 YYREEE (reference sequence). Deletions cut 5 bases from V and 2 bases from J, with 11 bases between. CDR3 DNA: TGTGCCAGCAGATACGACGGAGCCTACGAGCAGTACTTC. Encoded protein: CASRYDGAYEQYF.

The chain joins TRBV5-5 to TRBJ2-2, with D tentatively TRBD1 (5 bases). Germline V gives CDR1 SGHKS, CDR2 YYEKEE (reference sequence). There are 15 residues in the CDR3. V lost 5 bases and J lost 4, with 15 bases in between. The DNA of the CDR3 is TGTGCCAGCAGTCCAGACAGACTCTCCACCGGGGAGCTGTTTTTT. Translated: CASSPDRLSTGELFF.

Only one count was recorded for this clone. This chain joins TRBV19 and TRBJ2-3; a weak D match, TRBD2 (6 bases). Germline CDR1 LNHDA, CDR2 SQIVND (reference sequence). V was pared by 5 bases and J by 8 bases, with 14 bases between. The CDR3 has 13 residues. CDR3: CASSSGPGVTQYF. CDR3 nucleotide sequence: TGTGCCAGTAGTTCAGGACCGGGGGTTACGCAGTATTTT. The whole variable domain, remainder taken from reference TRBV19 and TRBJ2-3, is DGGITQSPKYLFRKEGQNVTLSCEQNLNHDAMYWYRQDPGQGLRLIYYSQIVNDFQKGDIAEGYSVSREKKESFPLTVTSAQKNPTAFYLCASSSGPGVTQYFGPGTRLTVL.

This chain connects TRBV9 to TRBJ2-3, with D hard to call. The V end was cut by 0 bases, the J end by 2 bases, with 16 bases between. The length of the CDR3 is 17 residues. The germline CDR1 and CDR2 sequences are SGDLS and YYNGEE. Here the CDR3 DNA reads TGTGCCAGCAGCGTAGATGACATTCAGAGACACACAGATACGCAGTATTTT. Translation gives CASSVDDIQRHTDTQYF.

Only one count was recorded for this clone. This chain's CDR3 is CASTPGTSGYNEQFF. CDR3 in DNA: TGCGCCAGCACACCCGGGACTAGCGGATACAATGAGCAGTTCTTC. The J gene is TRBJ2-1, the V gene TRBV5-1, with 11 bases lining up with TRBD2. Per germline, CDR1 SGHRS and CDR2 YFSETQ. The CDR3 spans 15 residues. V lost 6 bases to trimming and J lost 4 bases; unmatched junction nucleotides: 6.

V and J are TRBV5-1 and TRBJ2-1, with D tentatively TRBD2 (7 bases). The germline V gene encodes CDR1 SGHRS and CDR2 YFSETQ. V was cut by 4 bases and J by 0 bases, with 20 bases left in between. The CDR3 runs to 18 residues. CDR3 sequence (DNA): TGCGCCAGCAGCGCCCGAGGGGGGGGGTACCTCTCCTACAATGAGCAGTTCTTC. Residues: CASSARGGGYLSYNEQFF.

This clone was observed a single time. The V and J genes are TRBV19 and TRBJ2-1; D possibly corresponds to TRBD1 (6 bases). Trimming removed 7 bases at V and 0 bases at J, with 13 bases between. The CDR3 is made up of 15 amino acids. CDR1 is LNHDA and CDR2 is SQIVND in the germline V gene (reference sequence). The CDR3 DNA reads TGTGCCAGTACTATTACAGGGAGCTCCTACAATGAGCAGTTCTTC. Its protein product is CASTITGSSYNEQFF.

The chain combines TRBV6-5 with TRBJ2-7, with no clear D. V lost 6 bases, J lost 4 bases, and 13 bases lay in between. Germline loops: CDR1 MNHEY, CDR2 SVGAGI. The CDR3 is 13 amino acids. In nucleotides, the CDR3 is TGTGCCAGCAGCTTCCTTGAGGATTACGAGCAGTACTTC. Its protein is CASSFLEDYEQYF.

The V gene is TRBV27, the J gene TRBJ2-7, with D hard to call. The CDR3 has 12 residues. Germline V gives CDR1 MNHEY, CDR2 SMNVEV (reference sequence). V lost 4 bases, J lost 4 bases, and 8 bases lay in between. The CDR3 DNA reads TGTGCCAGCAGTTCCCCCCCATACGAGCAGTACTTC. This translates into CASSSPPYEQYF.